Listed below are T cell receptor beta chains from one sample, sequenced in a study of T cells after yellow fever vaccination. TCRdb redid the calling of the 5' RACE reads with MiXCR, one entry per CDR3 protein. Among some 290,000 distinct CDR3 sequences listed, 9.5% to 12% were seen once. The sample in question was CD4+ T cells sorted from PBMCs, obtained 45 days after the yellow fever booster vaccination. The receptors come from a man younger than 35 who received the YFV17D yellow fever vaccine. Both conserved end residues are part of each CDR3. Fields, in order: D gene, J gene, V gene, clone size, CDR3 protein, CDR3 DNA. A D gene is named only where the DNA matches it firmly. Some rows have no size entry. The others give once, few or many, or a class for an expanded clone.

D gene: NA; J gene: TRBJ2-3; V gene: TRBV7-2; clone size: many; CDR3 protein: CASSPRTPTSTDTQYF; CDR3 DNA: TGTGCCAGCAGCCCTAGAACACCCACAAGCACAGATACGCAGTATTTT
D gene: TRBD1; J gene: TRBJ2-2; V gene: TRBV7-2; clone size: many; CDR3 protein: CASSPGTGDKKLFF; CDR3 DNA: TGTGCCAGCAGCCCTGGGACAGGGGATAAGAAGCTGTTTTTT
D gene: NA; J gene: TRBJ1-2; V gene: TRBV20-1; clone size: many; CDR3 protein: CSAAGGRYGYTF; CDR3 DNA: TGCAGTGCCGCGGGGGGTCGATATGGCTACACCTTC
D gene: NA; J gene: TRBJ1-6; V gene: TRBV12-3/TRBV12-4; clone size: few; CDR3 protein: CASSLVGGVGLHF; CDR3 DNA: TGTGCCAGCAGTTTAGTCGGGGGGGTGGGTCTCCACTTT
D gene: NA; J gene: TRBJ2-7; V gene: TRBV29-1; clone size: few; CDR3 protein: CSVEPHGTQTYEQYF; CDR3 DNA: TGCAGCGTTGAGCCCCACGGGACACAGACCTACGAGCAGTACTTC
D gene: TRBD2; J gene: TRBJ2-1; V gene: TRBV7-8; clone size: few; CDR3 protein: CASSPRTRSDEQFF; CDR3 DNA: TGTGCCAGCAGCCCAAGGACTAGGAGCGATGAGCAGTTCTTC
D gene: NA; J gene: TRBJ1-6; V gene: TRBV5-1; clone size: NA; CDR3 protein: CASSLVVSGGQHYTYNSPLHF; CDR3 DNA: TGCGCCAGCAGCTTGGTAGTTTCGGGTGGACAGCATTACACCTATAATTCACCCCTCCACTTT
D gene: NA; J gene: TRBJ2-6; V gene: TRBV20-1; clone size: NA; CDR3 protein: CSAESGANVLTF; CDR3 DNA: TGCAGTGCTGAGTCTGGGGCCAACGTCCTGACTTTC
D gene: NA; J gene: TRBJ2-3; V gene: TRBV12-3/TRBV12-4; clone size: few; CDR3 protein: CASSLTSEGDTQYF; CDR3 DNA: TGTGCCAGCAGTTTGACCAGCGAGGGAGATACGCAGTATTTT
D gene: NA; J gene: TRBJ1-2; V gene: TRBV7-9; clone size: many; CDR3 protein: CASTPGTNYGYTF; CDR3 DNA: TGTGCCAGCACCCCAGGCACCAACTATGGCTACACCTTC
D gene: NA; J gene: TRBJ1-1; V gene: TRBV20-1; clone size: few; CDR3 protein: CSASMQPNTEAFF; CDR3 DNA: TGCAGTGCTAGTATGCAGCCCAACACTGAAGCTTTCTTT
D gene: NA; J gene: TRBJ2-6; V gene: TRBV19; clone size: few; CDR3 protein: CASRVRSLTGANVLTF; CDR3 DNA: TGTGCCAGTCGCGTCAGATCGCTGACTGGGGCCAACGTCCTGACTTTC
D gene: NA; J gene: TRBJ1-1; V gene: TRBV7-3; clone size: NA; CDR3 protein: CASSPHPGTENTEAFF; CDR3 DNA: TGTGCCAGCAGCCCTCACCCTGGGACCGAGAACACTGAAGCTTTCTTT
D gene: NA; J gene: TRBJ2-2; V gene: TRBV7-6; clone size: NA; CDR3 protein: CASSLSLSSTGELFF; CDR3 DNA: TGTGCCAGCAGCTTAAGTTTAAGTTCCACCGGGGAGCTGTTTTTT
D gene: NA; J gene: TRBJ2-2; V gene: TRBV9; clone size: few; CDR3 protein: CASSVEPTGELFF; CDR3 DNA: TGTGCCAGCAGCGTAGAGCCGACGGGGGAGCTGTTTTTT
D gene: TRBD1; J gene: TRBJ2-7; V gene: TRBV28; clone size: NA; CDR3 protein: CASSSVDRGPRGEQYF; CDR3 DNA: TGTGCCAGCAGTTCGGTCGACAGGGGTCCGCGGGGCGAGCAGTACTTC
D gene: NA; J gene: TRBJ2-7; V gene: TRBV7-2; clone size: few; CDR3 protein: CASSPTPGAGYEQYF; CDR3 DNA: TGTGCCAGCAGCCCGACCCCTGGGGCGGGCTACGAGCAGTACTTC
D gene: NA; J gene: TRBJ2-5; V gene: TRBV5-5; clone size: NA; CDR3 protein: CASSLLVNWETQYF; CDR3 DNA: TGTGCCAGCAGCTTGTTGGTAAATTGGGAGACCCAGTACTTC
D gene: NA; J gene: TRBJ1-6; V gene: TRBV6-5; clone size: few; CDR3 protein: CASRRTSEGYNSPLHF; CDR3 DNA: TGTGCCAGCAGGCGCACATCCGAGGGTTATAATTCACCCCTCCACTTT
D gene: NA; J gene: TRBJ1-2; V gene: TRBV4-1; clone size: NA; CDR3 protein: CASSLGRTRAGYTF; CDR3 DNA: TGCGCCAGCAGCCTGGGACGGACTCGGGCTGGCTACACCTTC
D gene: TRBD1; J gene: TRBJ1-1; V gene: TRBV5-1; clone size: NA; CDR3 protein: CASSFRMGQGPTEAFF; CDR3 DNA: TGCGCCAGCAGCTTTAGAATGGGACAGGGGCCGACAGAAGCTTTCTTT
D gene: NA; J gene: TRBJ2-3; V gene: TRBV5-6; clone size: NA; CDR3 protein: CASSLGLTPQYF; CDR3 DNA: TGTGCCAGCAGCTTGGGCCTAACGCCGCAGTATTTT
D gene: NA; J gene: TRBJ1-2; V gene: TRBV5-1; clone size: many; CDR3 protein: CASSLLPEYGYTF; CDR3 DNA: TGCGCCAGCAGCTTGCTCCCTGAGTATGGCTACACCTTC
D gene: NA; J gene: TRBJ1-1; V gene: TRBV20-1; clone size: many; CDR3 protein: CSAAPSLNTEAFF; CDR3 DNA: TGCAGTGCTGCTCCATCCCTGAACACTGAAGCTTTCTTT
D gene: TRBD2; J gene: TRBJ2-1; V gene: TRBV4-3; clone size: many; CDR3 protein: CASSQSGGAVNEQFF; CDR3 DNA: TGCGCCAGCAGCCAGAGCGGGGGGGCCGTCAATGAGCAGTTCTTC
D gene: NA; J gene: TRBJ2-5; V gene: TRBV5-5; clone size: many; CDR3 protein: CASSRESETQYF; CDR3 DNA: TGTGCCAGCAGCCGAGAGTCAGAGACCCAGTACTTC
D gene: NA; J gene: TRBJ1-5; V gene: TRBV19; clone size: few; CDR3 protein: CASSGLMGIRKPQHF; CDR3 DNA: TGTGCCAGTAGCGGGCTCATGGGGATACGGAAACCCCAGCATTTT
D gene: NA; J gene: TRBJ2-1; V gene: TRBV19; clone size: few; CDR3 protein: CASSIVVGGPRNEQFF; CDR3 DNA: TGTGCCAGTAGTATAGTGGTGGGGGGGCCTAGGAATGAGCAGTTCTTC
D gene: NA; J gene: TRBJ2-7; V gene: TRBV28; clone size: few; CDR3 protein: CASSFQGHTNQF; CDR3 DNA: TGTGCCAGCAGTTTTCAGGGCCATACCAACCAATTT
D gene: NA; J gene: TRBJ1-1; V gene: TRBV6-5; clone size: NA; CDR3 protein: CASSRPTTEAFF; CDR3 DNA: TGTGCCAGCAGTCGACCCACCACTGAAGCTTTCTTT
D gene: NA; J gene: TRBJ1-6; V gene: TRBV12-3/TRBV12-4; clone size: few; CDR3 protein: CASSQAGVVSPLHF; CDR3 DNA: TGTGCCAGCAGTCAGGCAGGGGTGGTCTCACCCCTCCACTTT
D gene: NA; J gene: TRBJ2-5; V gene: TRBV19; clone size: many; CDR3 protein: CASSGERGRGTQYF; CDR3 DNA: TGTGCCAGTAGTGGAGAACGGGGGCGGGGGACCCAGTACTTC
D gene: NA; J gene: TRBJ1-2; V gene: TRBV4-2; clone size: NA; CDR3 protein: CASSHPRGGPNYGYTF; CDR3 DNA: TGTGCCAGCAGCCATCCTAGGGGGGGGCCCAACTATGGCTACACCTTC
D gene: TRBD1; J gene: TRBJ1-2; V gene: TRBV6-2/TRBV6-3; clone size: few; CDR3 protein: CASRGPGTGLGGYTF; CDR3 DNA: TGTGCCAGCAGGGGACCCGGGACAGGTCTCGGTGGCTACACCTTC
D gene: TRBD1; J gene: TRBJ1-5; V gene: TRBV7-2; clone size: NA; CDR3 protein: CASSTQGYQPQHF; CDR3 DNA: TGTGCCAGCAGCACACAGGGGTATCAGCCCCAGCATTTT
D gene: TRBD1; J gene: TRBJ1-2; V gene: TRBV6-5; clone size: many; CDR3 protein: CASSPTGGYGYTF; CDR3 DNA: TGTGCCAGCAGTCCGACAGGGGGTTATGGCTACACCTTC
D gene: TRBD1; J gene: TRBJ1-5; V gene: TRBV7-8; clone size: NA; CDR3 protein: CASSSWEGASSNQPQHF; CDR3 DNA: TGTGCCAGCAGCTCCTGGGAGGGGGCGTCGAGCAATCAGCCCCAGCATTTT
D gene: TRBD1; J gene: TRBJ1-2; V gene: TRBV20-1; clone size: NA; CDR3 protein: CSAPTSRTGYGYTF; CDR3 DNA: TGCAGTGCTCCTACCTCGCGGACAGGCTATGGCTACACCTTC
D gene: TRBD2; J gene: TRBJ2-7; V gene: TRBV4-3; clone size: NA; CDR3 protein: CASSLELAGPSVAPYEQYF; CDR3 DNA: TGCGCCAGCAGCCTAGAACTAGCGGGTCCGTCCGTGGCTCCCTACGAGCAGTACTTC
D gene: NA; J gene: TRBJ2-7; V gene: TRBV4-3; clone size: NA; CDR3 protein: CASSQSRLDGIYEQYF; CDR3 DNA: TGCGCCAGCAGCCAATCCCGACTAGATGGTATCTACGAGCAGTACTTC
D gene: TRBD2; J gene: TRBJ2-1; V gene: TRBV2; clone size: NA; CDR3 protein: CASSIRLANNEQFF; CDR3 DNA: TGTGCCAGCAGTATCCGACTAGCGAACAATGAGCAGTTCTTC
D gene: TRBD2; J gene: TRBJ2-5; V gene: TRBV25-1; clone size: many; CDR3 protein: CASSGLAGQETQYF; CDR3 DNA: TGTGCCAGCAGTGGACTAGCGGGGCAAGAGACCCAGTACTTC
D gene: NA; J gene: TRBJ2-7; V gene: TRBV27; clone size: few; CDR3 protein: CASSRRIGVDEQYF; CDR3 DNA: TGTGCCAGCAGTCGTCGGATAGGGGTCGACGAGCAGTACTTC
D gene: NA; J gene: TRBJ2-6; V gene: TRBV20-1; clone size: NA; CDR3 protein: CSANRVSGANVLTF; CDR3 DNA: TGCAGTGCAAACAGGGTTTCTGGGGCCAACGTCCTGACTTTC
D gene: TRBD2; J gene: TRBJ2-5; V gene: TRBV18; clone size: NA; CDR3 protein: CASSERRGDSGETQYF; CDR3 DNA: TGTGCCAGCTCAGAGCGACGGGGGGATAGTGGAGAGACCCAGTACTTC
D gene: TRBD2; J gene: TRBJ2-5; V gene: TRBV15; clone size: NA; CDR3 protein: CATSRGAAGAEETQYF; CDR3 DNA: TGTGCCACCAGCAGGGGGGCAGCGGGGGCCGAAGAGACCCAGTACTTC
D gene: NA; J gene: TRBJ2-1; V gene: TRBV9; clone size: few; CDR3 protein: CASSVESLSFNEQFF; CDR3 DNA: TGTGCCAGCAGCGTAGAAAGTCTTTCGTTCAATGAGCAGTTCTTC
D gene: NA; J gene: TRBJ1-2; V gene: TRBV21-1; clone size: NA; CDR3 protein: CASPTGDRYYGYTF; CDR3 DNA: TGTGCCAGTCCAACAGGGGATAGGTACTATGGCTACACCTTC
D gene: NA; J gene: TRBJ2-7; V gene: TRBV9; clone size: few; CDR3 protein: CASSLYHNGGRDEQYF; CDR3 DNA: TGTGCCAGCAGCCTCTATCATAACGGGGGAAGAGACGAGCAGTACTTC
D gene: TRBD2; J gene: TRBJ2-5; V gene: TRBV7-2; clone size: NA; CDR3 protein: CASSLSSGETQYF; CDR3 DNA: TGTGCCAGCAGCTTATCTAGCGGGGAGACCCAGTACTTC
D gene: NA; J gene: TRBJ2-3; V gene: TRBV12-3/TRBV12-4; clone size: few; CDR3 protein: CASSLLSRGLIRTDTQYF; CDR3 DNA: TGTGCCAGCAGTTTATTGTCGCGAGGGTTGATACGCACAGATACGCAGTATTTT
D gene: NA; J gene: TRBJ1-6; V gene: TRBV20-1; clone size: few; CDR3 protein: CSARTGNSPLHF; CDR3 DNA: TGCAGTGCTAGAACCGGGAATTCACCCCTCCACTTT
D gene: NA; J gene: TRBJ2-1; V gene: TRBV12-3/TRBV12-4; clone size: many; CDR3 protein: CASSSPSLRASDEQFF; CDR3 DNA: TGTGCCAGCAGTTCCCCATCCCTTAGGGCATCCGATGAGCAGTTCTTC
D gene: NA; J gene: TRBJ2-1; V gene: TRBV5-1; clone size: NA; CDR3 protein: CASSGGSSSYNEQFF; CDR3 DNA: TGCGCCAGCAGCGGCGGGTCAAGCTCCTACAATGAGCAGTTCTTC
D gene: NA; J gene: TRBJ2-3; V gene: TRBV24-1; clone size: many; CDR3 protein: CATSWARDSTDTQYF; CDR3 DNA: TGTGCCACCAGTTGGGCCCGGGATAGCACAGATACGCAGTATTTT
D gene: NA; J gene: TRBJ2-5; V gene: TRBV18; clone size: NA; CDR3 protein: CASSPSRGRETQYF; CDR3 DNA: TGTGCCAGCTCACCCTCCCGAGGGAGGGAGACCCAGTACTTC
D gene: NA; J gene: TRBJ2-2; V gene: TRBV11-3; clone size: NA; CDR3 protein: CASSGGGADTGELFF; CDR3 DNA: TGTGCCAGCAGCGGAGGGGGCGCGGACACCGGGGAGCTGTTTTTT
D gene: TRBD1; J gene: TRBJ1-4; V gene: TRBV5-1; clone size: many; CDR3 protein: CASSDGTATNEKLFF; CDR3 DNA: TGCGCCAGCAGCGATGGGACAGCAACTAATGAAAAACTGTTTTTT